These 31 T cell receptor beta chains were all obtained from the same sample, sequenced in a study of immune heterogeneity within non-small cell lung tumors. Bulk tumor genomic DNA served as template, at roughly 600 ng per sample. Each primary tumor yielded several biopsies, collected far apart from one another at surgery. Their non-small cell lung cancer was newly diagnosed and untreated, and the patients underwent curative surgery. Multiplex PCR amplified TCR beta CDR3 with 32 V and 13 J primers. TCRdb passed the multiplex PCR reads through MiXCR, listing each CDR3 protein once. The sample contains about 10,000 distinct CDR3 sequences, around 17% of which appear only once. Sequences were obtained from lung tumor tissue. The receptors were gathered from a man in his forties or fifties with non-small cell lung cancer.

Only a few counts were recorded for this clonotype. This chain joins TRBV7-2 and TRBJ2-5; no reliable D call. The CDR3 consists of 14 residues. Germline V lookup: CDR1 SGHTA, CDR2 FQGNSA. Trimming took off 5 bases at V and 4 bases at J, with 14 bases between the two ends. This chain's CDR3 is CASSPSRATETQYF. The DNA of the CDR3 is TGTGCCAGCAGCCCATCTCGGGCTACAGAGACCCAGTACTTC.

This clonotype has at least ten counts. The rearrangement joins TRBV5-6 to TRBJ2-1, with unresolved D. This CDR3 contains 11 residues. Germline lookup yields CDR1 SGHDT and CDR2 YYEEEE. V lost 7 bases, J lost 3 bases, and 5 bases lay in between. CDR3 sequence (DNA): TGTGCCAGCCACGGCTACAATGAGCAGTTCTTC. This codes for CASHGYNEQFF.

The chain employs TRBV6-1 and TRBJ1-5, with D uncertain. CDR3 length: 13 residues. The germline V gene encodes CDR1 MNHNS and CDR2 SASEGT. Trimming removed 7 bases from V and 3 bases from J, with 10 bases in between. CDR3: CASKAEINQPQHF. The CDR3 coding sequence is TGTGCCAGCAAGGCGGAGATCAATCAGCCCCAGCATTTT.

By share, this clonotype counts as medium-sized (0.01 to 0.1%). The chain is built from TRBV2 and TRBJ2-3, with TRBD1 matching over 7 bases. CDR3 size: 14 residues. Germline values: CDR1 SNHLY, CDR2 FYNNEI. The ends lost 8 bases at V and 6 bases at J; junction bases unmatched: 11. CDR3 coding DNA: TGTGCCAGCCATAACAGGGGTGGAGGCGATACGCAGTATTTT. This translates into CASHNRGGGDTQYF.

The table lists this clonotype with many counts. The DNA for the CDR3 is TGCAGCGTAGCATCCCTACGGGGTGGCTACACCTTC. Its translation: CSVASLRGGYTF. The V gene is TRBV29-1, the J gene TRBJ1-2, with D hard to call. V was shortened by 6 bases and J by 7 bases, with 15 bases between the two germline ends. Germline CDR1 reads SQVTM; CDR2 reads ANQGSEA. The CDR3 is 12 residues long.

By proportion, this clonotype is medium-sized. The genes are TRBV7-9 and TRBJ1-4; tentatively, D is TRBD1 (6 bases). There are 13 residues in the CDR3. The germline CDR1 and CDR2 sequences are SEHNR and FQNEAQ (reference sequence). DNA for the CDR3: TGTGCAGGCTCGAGGGGGTCTAATGAAAAACTGTTTTTT. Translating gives CAGSRGSNEKLFF.

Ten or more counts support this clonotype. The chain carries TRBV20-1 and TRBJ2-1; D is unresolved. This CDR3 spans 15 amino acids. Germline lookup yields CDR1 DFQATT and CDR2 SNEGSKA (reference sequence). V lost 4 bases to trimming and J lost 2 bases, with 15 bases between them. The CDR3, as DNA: TGCAGTGCTAAAGATCCCCTTGGAACCTACAATGAGCAGTTCTTC. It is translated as CSAKDPLGTYNEQFF.

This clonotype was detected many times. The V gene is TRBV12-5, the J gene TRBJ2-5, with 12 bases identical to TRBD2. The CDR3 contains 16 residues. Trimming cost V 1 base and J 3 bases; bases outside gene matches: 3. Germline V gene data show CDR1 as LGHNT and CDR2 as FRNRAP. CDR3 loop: CASGLEGLAGEETQYF. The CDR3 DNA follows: TGTGCTAGTGGTTTGGAGGGACTAGCGGGTGAAGAGACCCAGTACTTC.

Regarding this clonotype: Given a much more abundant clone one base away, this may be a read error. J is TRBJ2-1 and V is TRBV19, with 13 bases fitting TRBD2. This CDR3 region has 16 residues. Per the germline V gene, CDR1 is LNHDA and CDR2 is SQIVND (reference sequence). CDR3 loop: CASKTSGRAADNEKFF. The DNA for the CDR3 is TGTGCCAGTAAAACTAGCGGGAGGGCCGCCGACAATGAGAAGTTCTTC.

CDR3 bases: TGTGCCAGCGGTGAGAGGGACTCCCTGGGTCAGAAGCAGTACTTC. This codes for CASGERDSLGQKQYF. V gene TRBV13 combines with J gene TRBJ2-7; D is perhaps TRBD2 (6 bases). The CDR3 has 15 residues. Germline V gene lookup returns CDR1 PRHDT and CDR2 FYEKMQ (reference sequence). With 8 bases removed from V and 8 bases from J, the gap between germline ends came to 25 bases.

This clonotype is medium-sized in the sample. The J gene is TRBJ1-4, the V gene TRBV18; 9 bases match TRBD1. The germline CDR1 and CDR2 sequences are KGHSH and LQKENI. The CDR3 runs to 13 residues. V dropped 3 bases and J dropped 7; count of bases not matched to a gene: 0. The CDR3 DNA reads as TGTGCCAGCTCACCGGGACAGGGTGAAAAACTGTTTTTT. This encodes CASSPGQGEKLFF.

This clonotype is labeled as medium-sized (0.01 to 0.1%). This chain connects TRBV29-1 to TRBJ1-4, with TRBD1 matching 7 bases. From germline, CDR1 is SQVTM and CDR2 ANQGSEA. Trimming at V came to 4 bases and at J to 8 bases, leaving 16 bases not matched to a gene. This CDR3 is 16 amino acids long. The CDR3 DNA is TGCAGCGTTGTTTTCCTACAGGGGAACCGACTAGAAAAACTGTTTTTT. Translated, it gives CSVVFLQGNRLEKLFF.

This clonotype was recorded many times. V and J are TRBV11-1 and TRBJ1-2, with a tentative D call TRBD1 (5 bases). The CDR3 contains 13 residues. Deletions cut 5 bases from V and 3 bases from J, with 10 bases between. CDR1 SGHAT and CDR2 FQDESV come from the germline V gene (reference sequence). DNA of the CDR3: TGTGCCAGCAGCCGGGGGGTTGACTATGGCTACACCTTC. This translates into CASSRGVDYGYTF.

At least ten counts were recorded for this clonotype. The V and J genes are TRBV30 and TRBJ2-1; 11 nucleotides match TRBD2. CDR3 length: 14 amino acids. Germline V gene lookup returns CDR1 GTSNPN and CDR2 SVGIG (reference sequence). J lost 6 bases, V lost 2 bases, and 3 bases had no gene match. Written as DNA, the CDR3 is TGTGCCTGGAGTCGACTAGCGGGAACCAATGAGCAGTTCTTC. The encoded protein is CAWSRLAGTNEQFF.

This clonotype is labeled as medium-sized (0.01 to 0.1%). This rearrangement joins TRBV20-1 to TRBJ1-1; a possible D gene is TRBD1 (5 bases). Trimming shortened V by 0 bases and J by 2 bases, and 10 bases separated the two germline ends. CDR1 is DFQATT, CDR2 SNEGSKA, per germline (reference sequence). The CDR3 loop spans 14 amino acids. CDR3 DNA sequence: TGCAGTGCTAGAGAACCCCAGGGAAACACTGAAGCTTTCTTT. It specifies CSAREPQGNTEAFF.

CDR3 residues: CASSSSQASQPQHF. CDR3 coding DNA: TGTGCCAGCAGCTCCAGCCAGGCTTCACAGCCCCAGCATTTT. This chain joins TRBV7-2 and TRBJ1-5; the D is unclear. CDR1 and CDR2 from the germline V gene are SGHTA and FQGNSA. This CDR3 is 14 amino acids long. The V end lost 4 bases, the J end lost 7 bases, and 14 bases lay between the germline ends. Supplemented by reference TRBV7-2 and TRBJ1-5, the full variable domain reads GAGVSQSPSNKVTEKGKDVELRCDPISGHTALYWYRQSLGQGLEFLIYFQGNSAPDKSGLPSDRFSAERTGGSVSTLTIQRTQQEDSAVYLCASSSSQASQPQHFGDGTRLSIL.

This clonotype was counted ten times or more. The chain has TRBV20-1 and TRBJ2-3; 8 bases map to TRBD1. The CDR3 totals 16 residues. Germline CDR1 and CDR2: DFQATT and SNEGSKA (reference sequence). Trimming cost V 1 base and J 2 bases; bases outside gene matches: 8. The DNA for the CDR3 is TGCAGTGCTAGAGGTTCCAGGGGGCTTAACACAGATACGCAGTATTTT. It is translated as CSARGSRGLNTDTQYF.

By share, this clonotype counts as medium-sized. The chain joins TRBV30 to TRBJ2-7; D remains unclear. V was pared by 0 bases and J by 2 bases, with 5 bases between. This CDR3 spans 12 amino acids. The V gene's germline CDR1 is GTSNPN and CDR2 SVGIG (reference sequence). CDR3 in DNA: TGTGCCTGGAGTGTAGCAGCCTACGAGCAGTACTTC. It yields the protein CAWSVAAYEQYF.

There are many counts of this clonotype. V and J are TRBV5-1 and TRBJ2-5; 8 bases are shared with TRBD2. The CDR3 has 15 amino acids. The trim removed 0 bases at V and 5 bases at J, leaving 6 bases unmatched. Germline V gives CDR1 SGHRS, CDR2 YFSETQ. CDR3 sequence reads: CASSLGGGRRETQYF. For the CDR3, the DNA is TGCGCCAGCAGCTTGGGCGGGGGGCGCCGGGAGACCCAGTACTTC.

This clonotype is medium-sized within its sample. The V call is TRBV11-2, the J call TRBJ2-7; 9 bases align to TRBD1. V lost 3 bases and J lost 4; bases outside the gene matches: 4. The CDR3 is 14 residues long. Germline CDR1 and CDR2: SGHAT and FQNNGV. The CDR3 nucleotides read TGTGCCAGCAGCTTCGGACAGGGGACTTACGAGCAGTACTTC. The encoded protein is CASSFGQGTYEQYF.

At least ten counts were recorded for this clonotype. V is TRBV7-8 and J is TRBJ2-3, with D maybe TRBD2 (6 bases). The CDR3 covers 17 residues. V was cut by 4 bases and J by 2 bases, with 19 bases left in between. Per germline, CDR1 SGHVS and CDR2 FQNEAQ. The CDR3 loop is CASSSWGVIGPTDTQYF. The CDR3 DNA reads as TGTGCCAGCAGCTCATGGGGGGTAATAGGCCCCACAGATACGCAGTATTTT.

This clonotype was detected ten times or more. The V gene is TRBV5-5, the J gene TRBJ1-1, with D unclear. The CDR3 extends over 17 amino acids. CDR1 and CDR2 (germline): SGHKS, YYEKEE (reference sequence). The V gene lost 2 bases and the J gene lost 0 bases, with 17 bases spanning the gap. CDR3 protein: CASSFYPPGLMNTEAFF. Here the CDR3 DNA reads TGTGCCAGCAGCTTCTATCCCCCAGGCTTAATGAACACTGAAGCTTTCTTT.

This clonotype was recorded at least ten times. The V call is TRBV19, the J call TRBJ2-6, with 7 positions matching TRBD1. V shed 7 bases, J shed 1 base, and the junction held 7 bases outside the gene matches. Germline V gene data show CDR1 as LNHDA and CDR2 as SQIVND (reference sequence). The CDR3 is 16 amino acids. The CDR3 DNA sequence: TGTGCCAGTAAACCGACAGGGTGGTCTGGGGCCAACGTCCTGACTTTC. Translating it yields CASKPTGWSGANVLTF.

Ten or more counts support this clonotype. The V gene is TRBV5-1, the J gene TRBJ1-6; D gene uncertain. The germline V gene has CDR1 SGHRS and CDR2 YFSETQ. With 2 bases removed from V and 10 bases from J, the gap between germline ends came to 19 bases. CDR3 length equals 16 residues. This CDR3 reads CASSFMVQSEESPLHF. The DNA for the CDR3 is TGCGCCAGCAGCTTTATGGTGCAGTCGGAGGAGTCACCCCTCCACTTT.

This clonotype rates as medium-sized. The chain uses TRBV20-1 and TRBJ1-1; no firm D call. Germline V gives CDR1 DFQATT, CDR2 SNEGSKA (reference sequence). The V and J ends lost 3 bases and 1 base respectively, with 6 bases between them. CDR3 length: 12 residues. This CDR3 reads CSASGPNTEAFF. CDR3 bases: TGCAGTGCTAGTGGGCCGAACACTGAAGCTTTCTTT.

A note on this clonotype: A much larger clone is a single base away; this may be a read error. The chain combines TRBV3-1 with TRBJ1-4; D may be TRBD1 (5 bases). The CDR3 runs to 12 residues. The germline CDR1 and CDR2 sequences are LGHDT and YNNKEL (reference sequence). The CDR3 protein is CAISQGDEKLFF. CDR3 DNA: TGTGCCATCAGCCAAGGGGATGAAAAACTGTTTTTT.

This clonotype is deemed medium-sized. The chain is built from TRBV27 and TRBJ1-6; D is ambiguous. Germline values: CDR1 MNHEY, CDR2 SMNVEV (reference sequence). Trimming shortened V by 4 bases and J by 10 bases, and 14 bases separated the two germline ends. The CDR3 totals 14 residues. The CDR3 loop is CASSWSTKSSPLHF. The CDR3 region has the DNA TGTGCCAGCAGTTGGAGCACCAAGAGCTCACCCCTCCACTTT.

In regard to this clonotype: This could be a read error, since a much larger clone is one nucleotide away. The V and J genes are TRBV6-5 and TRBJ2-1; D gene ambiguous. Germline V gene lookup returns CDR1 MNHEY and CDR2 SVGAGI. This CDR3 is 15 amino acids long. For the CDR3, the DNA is TGTGCCAGCAGTTATCGCCGGAGCGTTTCCAATGAGGAGTTCTTC. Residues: CASSYRRSVSNEEFF.

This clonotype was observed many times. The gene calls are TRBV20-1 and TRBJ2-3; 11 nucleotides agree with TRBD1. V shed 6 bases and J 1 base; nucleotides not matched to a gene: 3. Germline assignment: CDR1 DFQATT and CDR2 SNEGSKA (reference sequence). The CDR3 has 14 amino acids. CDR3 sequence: CSAQGQGGTDTQYF. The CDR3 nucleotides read TGCAGTGCCCAGGGACAGGGGGGCACAGATACGCAGTATTTT.

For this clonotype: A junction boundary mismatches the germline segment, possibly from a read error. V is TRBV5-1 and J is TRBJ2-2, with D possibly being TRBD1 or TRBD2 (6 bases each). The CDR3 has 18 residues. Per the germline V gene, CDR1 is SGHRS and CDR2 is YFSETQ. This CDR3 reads CSSSLAPGGGPNTGELFF. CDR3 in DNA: TGCTCCAGCAGCTTGGCACCCGGGGGCGGGCCGAACACCGGGGAGCTGTTTTTT.

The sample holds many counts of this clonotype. CDR3 protein: CASSIMSGPYNEQFF. For the CDR3, the DNA is TGTGCCAGTAGTATTATGTCAGGCCCCTACAATGAGCAGTTCTTC. V is TRBV19 and J is TRBJ2-1; D not certain. The length of the CDR3 is 15 residues. The germline V gene has CDR1 LNHDA and CDR2 SQIVND (reference sequence). V lost 3 bases to trimming and J lost 2 bases, with 11 bases between them.